This TCR beta chain is drawn from a study of blood T cell repertoires in COVID-19. The wider study: Whether acute or convalescent, the COVID-19 samples came from the United States, Italy and Spain. T cells, B-cell-depleted T cells, or PBMCs provided the cDNA or gDNA that served as material.

The CDR3 has 15 amino acids. The V gene lost 5 bases and the J gene lost 0 bases, with 12 bases spanning the gap. Germline loops: CDR1 LGHDT, CDR2 YNNKEL (reference sequence). Authors' analysis steps: Amplification of reference gene primers was used by the study to estimate nucleated cell counts. Produced via immunoSEQ multiplex PCR; TCRdb's table is partial and in-frame only. V and J calls and clone size are those listed in that table; D and trimming were worked out from the DNA. The sample consists of some 250,000 clones, roughly 81% of them appearing once. Source material: peripheral blood. The rearrangement links TRBV3-1 (or the pseudogene TRBV3-2) to TRBJ2-3; TRBD2 might be the D (5 bases). This clonotype was sampled from an elderly woman with COVID-19, enrolled during active disease. Written as DNA, the CDR3 is TGTGCCAGCAGCTCTCTTGGCGGGAGCACAGATACGCAGTATTTT. Protein: CASSSLGGSTDTQYF.